This T cell receptor beta chain was identified in a study of blood T cell repertoires in COVID-19. Overall study: The samples span acute and convalescent COVID-19 from the United States, Italy and Spain. Sources were T cells, B-cell-depleted T cells, or PBMCs; the material itself was cDNA or gDNA.

Germline V gene sequence: CDR1 LGHNA, CDR2 YSLEER. The CDR3 runs to 17 residues. Trimming removed 0 bases from V and 0 bases from J; junction bases left unmatched: 6. Per the original data handling: Amplified reference gene primers provided the basis for estimating nucleated cell counts. The method was immunoSEQ multiplex PCR; TCRdb's version includes in-frame clones alone and lacks a portion of them. That table is the source of V, J and clone size, and D and trimming were worked out from the DNA. Of roughly 120,000 clones in the sample, approximately 80% were seen once. The specimen was peripheral blood. The sequence came from a woman aged 55-69 years with acute or convalescent COVID-19. The V gene is TRBV4-3, the J gene TRBJ2-7, with 9 bases identical to TRBD2. The CDR3 DNA reads TGCGCCAGCAGCCAAGATATTAGCGGGGGCAACTCCTACGAGCAGTACTTC. Translating it yields CASSQDISGGNSYEQYF.